The entry below gives a single T cell receptor beta chain sequence along with its context. The antigen remains undetermined. These data come from a study of early T cells in non-severe SARS-CoV-2 infection. Study context: The authors sequenced bulk RNA from unsorted whole blood, leaving chains unpaired. Study-wide points: The matching step, a VDJdb search, favored anti-spike CD8 responses and missed private and CD4 specificities.

V was pared by 4 bases and J by 9 bases, with 16 bases between. The CDR3 spans 15 residues. Germline V CDR1 and CDR2: MNHNY, SVGAGI (reference sequence). Individually, cDNA molecules had unique molecular identifiers attached to them. TCRdb processed the 5' RACE reads anew with MiXCR; each CDR3 protein has one entry. The table lists about 33,000 distinct CDR3 sequences, more than 5% of them singletons. The V gene is TRBV6-6, the J gene TRBJ1-6; D may be TRBD1 (6 bases). What was sequenced was whole blood. The source of this sequence is an adult who was a healthcare worker with PCR-confirmed SARS-CoV-2 infection or an uninfected control (not recorded which). CDR3: CASSSNNEQGSPLHF. The CDR3, as DNA: TGTGCCAGCAGTTCTAATAATGAACAGGGTTCACCCCTCCACTTT.